This T cell receptor beta chain appears in the sequencing data of a study of T cell responses to AZD1222 COVID-19 vaccine. Study conclusions and caveats: Every sample of the repertoires postdated the peak T cell response. Clonal diversity was possibly underestimated; the donors were predominantly white British and more often female. The number of AZD1222 recipients seropositive at baseline was only five or six. Nearly half of the spike-specific TCRs reportedly recognize variant regions that carry no mutations.

On this clone itself: Its antigen is currently unknown.

Method: immunoSEQ multiplex PCR; TCRdb's copy keeps in-frame clones and lacks some. There are more than 90,000 clones in the sample; approximately 84% occur only once, and roughly 9% lies in the top ten. The V gene lost 8 bases and the J gene lost 5 bases, with 15 bases spanning the gap. The CDR3 loop spans 14 amino acids. CDR1 and CDR2 (germline): MNHEY, SVGAGI. The clonotype comes from an adult in good health. The specimen was peripheral blood, collected on day 0 of AZD1222 vaccination. V usage is TRBV6-5 and J usage is TRBJ2-2; the D gene is possibly TRBD2 (5 bases). In nucleotides, the CDR3 is TGTGCCAGCCTCCGGGAAGCCGGAACCGGGGAGCTGTTTTTT. Protein sequence: CASLREAGTGELFF.